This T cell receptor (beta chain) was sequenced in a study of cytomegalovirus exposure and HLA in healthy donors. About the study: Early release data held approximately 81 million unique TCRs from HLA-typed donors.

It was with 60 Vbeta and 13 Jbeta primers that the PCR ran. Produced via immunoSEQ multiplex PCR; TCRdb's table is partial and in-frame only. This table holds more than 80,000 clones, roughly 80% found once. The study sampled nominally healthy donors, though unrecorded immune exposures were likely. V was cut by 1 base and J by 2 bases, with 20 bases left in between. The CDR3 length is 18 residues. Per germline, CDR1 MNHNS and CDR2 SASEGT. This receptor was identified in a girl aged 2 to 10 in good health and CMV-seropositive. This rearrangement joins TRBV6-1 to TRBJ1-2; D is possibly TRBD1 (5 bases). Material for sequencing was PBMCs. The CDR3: CASSEGAGWGLGNYGYTF. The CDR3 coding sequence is TGTGCCAGCAGTGAAGGAGCAGGTTGGGGACTTGGGAACTATGGCTACACCTTC.